These T cell receptor beta chains were read from a single sample in a study of response to subunit inactivated influenza vaccine. TCRdb called the RT-PCR reads again in MiXCR, with one record for every CDR3 protein. The sample carries around 570,000 distinct CDR3 sequences, about 11% recorded once. This sample was shared with a second study, whose subject was T cells expressing NK-cell markers.

The sample was PBMCs from blood, taken on the day of vaccination. These receptors all stem from a man aged 50 to 59 who received an inactivated influenza vaccine. Both conserved end residues are part of each CDR3. The D gene is left open where the match is weak. Rows may omit the clone size; those that give it use once, few, many or a size class.

j_call	d_call	v_call	clone_size	cdr3_nt	cdr3_aa
TRBJ2-1	TRBD1	TRBV10-3	few	TGTGCCATCAGTAATCGAGCCGGGACAGGGGTAGGCAATGAGCAGTTCTTC	CAISNRAGTGVGNEQFF
TRBJ2-1	TRBD1	TRBV7-9	-	TGTGCCAGCAACCGACAGGGCCCTTACAATGAGCAGTTCTTC	CASNRQGPYNEQFF
TRBJ1-1	-	TRBV5-1	many	TGCGCCAGCAGCTTGACAAGGGACACTGAAGCTTTCTTT	CASSLTRDTEAFF
TRBJ2-5	TRBD2	TRBV11-2	-	TGTGCCAGCAGCCCCAAGGCCCCCCTTAGAACGGGGGGGCATGAGACCCAGTACTTC	CASSPKAPLRTGGHETQYF
TRBJ2-7	-	TRBV2	few	TGTGCCAGCAAGCTTACTCCCTACGAGCAGTACTTC	CASKLTPYEQYF
TRBJ2-1	TRBD2	TRBV12-3/TRBV12-4	many	TGTGCCAGCAGTGAGAATTTGGGGAGGGAGTTCTTC	CASSENLGREFF
TRBJ2-1	-	TRBV10-3	-	TGTGCCATCAGCGCGGGGGCCCTCCTCTCCTACAATGAGCAGTTCTTC	CAISAGALLSYNEQFF
TRBJ2-3	-	TRBV12-3/TRBV12-4	many	TGTGCCAGCAGTTTGGGTTTAGATACGCAGTATTTT	CASSLGLDTQYF
TRBJ1-1	-	TRBV20-1	-	TGCAGTGCTAGGGGGGGGGGAACTGAAGCTTTCTTT	CSARGGGTEAFF
TRBJ2-3	-	TRBV24-1	few	TGTGCCACCAGTTCCCCGGCCGGGGATACGCAGTATTTT	CATSSPAGDTQYF